The next 7 T cell receptor beta chains were all read from a single sample in a study of blood T cell repertoires in COVID-19 (dated by TCRdb to 2020 to 2022). The receptor library was made with the immunoSEQ multiplex PCR assay. In its TCRdb copy, this immuneACCESS table keeps in-frame sequences only and misses some clones. Where compared with another copy, unresolved V genes explain less than half of these, and the others have no known cause. The sample table shows a few hundred thousand clones, and about 90% are seen once. The ten most abundant clones make up approximately 2.6% of the sample. Material: peripheral blood. The receptors were sampled from a person between 18 and 30 years old with COVID-19, enrolled during active disease.

V gene TRBV24-1 combines with J gene TRBJ2-3, with D perhaps matching TRBD2 (5 bases). Between the trimmed V and J ends, which lost 3 bases and 8 bases, there was a span of 11 bases. CDR3 size: 13 residues. Germline loops: CDR1 KGHDR, CDR2 SFDVKD. CDR3 DNA sequence: TGTGCCACCAGTGATCCTCCCGAGGGTACGCAGTATTTT. Residues: CATSDPPEGTQYF.

The chain joins TRBV9 to TRBJ1-6; 10 bases are a match to TRBD1. The CDR3 totals 16 residues. J was trimmed by 5 bases and V by 2 bases; bases with no gene match: 4. CDR1 is SGDLS and CDR2 is YYNGEE in the germline V gene. The DNA for the CDR3 is TGTGCCAGCAGCGTGCCCGGGACAGGGGATAATTCACCCCTCCACTTT. It encodes CASSVPGTGDNSPLHF.

This sequence joins TRBV19 and TRBJ1-2, with 8 nucleotides matching TRBD1. Germline V gene data show CDR1 as LNHDA and CDR2 as SQIVND (reference sequence). The ends lost 7 bases at V and 6 bases at J; junction bases unmatched: 13. The CDR3 spans 15 residues. The CDR3, as DNA: TGTGCCAGTAACATATACCCGACAGGGGACCATGGCTACACCTTC. This codes for CASNIYPTGDHGYTF.

The chain recombines TRBV7-9 with TRBJ1-2, with TRBD1 identical over 8 bases. Germline V CDR1 and CDR2: SEHNR, FQNEAQ (reference sequence). The CDR3 covers 15 residues. V was clipped by 2 bases and J by 3 bases; unmatched bases: 5. Written as DNA, the CDR3 is TGTGCCAGCAGCTTACTCGACAGGGGAGACTATGGCTACACCTTC. Residues: CASSLLDRGDYGYTF. Drawing the rest from reference TRBV7-9 and TRBJ1-2, the complete variable domain is DTGVSQNPRHKITKRGQNVTFRCDPISEHNRLYWYRQTLGQGPEFLTYFQNEAQLEKSRLLSDRFSAERPKGSFSTLEIQRTEQGDSAMYLCASSLLDRGDYGYTFGSGTRLTVV.

The genes are TRBV5-4 and TRBJ2-7; possibly TRBD2 for D (5 bases). This CDR3 spans 12 amino acids. Germline V gene sequence: CDR1 SGHNT, CDR2 YYREEE (reference sequence). The V gene lost 3 bases and the J gene lost 4 bases, with 8 bases spanning the gap. This CDR3 is CASSSREYEQYF. The DNA for the CDR3 is TGTGCCAGCAGCTCAAGGGAGTACGAGCAGTACTTC.

V gene TRBV27 combines with J gene TRBJ2-5, with TRBD2 matching over 8 bases. Germline V gene data show CDR1 as MNHEY and CDR2 as SMNVEV (reference sequence). J was trimmed by 5 bases and V by 4 bases; bases with no gene match: 6. The CDR3 consists of 14 residues. This CDR3 reads CASSSGLAWETQYF. As DNA, the CDR3 is TGTGCCAGCAGTTCCGGACTAGCTTGGGAGACCCAGTACTTC.

The chain has TRBV5-4 and TRBJ2-3; 13 bases are a match to TRBD2. This CDR3 spans 17 amino acids. Trimming took 4 bases from V and 3 from J; bases not matched to a gene: 8. CDR1 and CDR2 (germline): SGHNT, YYREEE (reference sequence). The CDR3 sequence: CASSPRTSGSGTDTQYF. The CDR3 nucleotides are TGTGCCAGCAGCCCGCGGACTAGCGGGAGTGGGACAGATACGCAGTATTTT.